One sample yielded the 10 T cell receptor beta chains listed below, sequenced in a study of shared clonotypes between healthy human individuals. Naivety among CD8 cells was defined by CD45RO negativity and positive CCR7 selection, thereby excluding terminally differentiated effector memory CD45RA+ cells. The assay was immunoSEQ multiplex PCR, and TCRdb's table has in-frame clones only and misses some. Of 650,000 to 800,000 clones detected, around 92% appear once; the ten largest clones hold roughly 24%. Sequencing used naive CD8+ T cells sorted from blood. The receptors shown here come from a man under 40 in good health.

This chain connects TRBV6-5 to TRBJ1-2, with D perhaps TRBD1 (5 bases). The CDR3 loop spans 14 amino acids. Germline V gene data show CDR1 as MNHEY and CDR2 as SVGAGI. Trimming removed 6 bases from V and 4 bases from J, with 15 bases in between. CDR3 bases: TGTGCCAGCAGCACGGGACCGGCGGTCTATGGCTACACCTTC. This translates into CASSTGPAVYGYTF.

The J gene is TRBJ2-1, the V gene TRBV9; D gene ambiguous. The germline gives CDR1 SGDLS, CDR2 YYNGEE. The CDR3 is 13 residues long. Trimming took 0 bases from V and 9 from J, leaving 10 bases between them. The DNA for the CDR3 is TGTGCCAGCAGCGTAGTTAGCCACGGTGAGCAGTTCTTC. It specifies CASSVVSHGEQFF.

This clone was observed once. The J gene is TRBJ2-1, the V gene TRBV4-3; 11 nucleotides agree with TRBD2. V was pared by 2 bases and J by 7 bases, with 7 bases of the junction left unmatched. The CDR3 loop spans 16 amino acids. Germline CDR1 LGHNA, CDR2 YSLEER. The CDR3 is CASSQSLAGVGNEQFF. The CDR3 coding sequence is TGCGCCAGCAGCCAATCACTAGCGGGAGTGGGAAATGAGCAGTTCTTC.

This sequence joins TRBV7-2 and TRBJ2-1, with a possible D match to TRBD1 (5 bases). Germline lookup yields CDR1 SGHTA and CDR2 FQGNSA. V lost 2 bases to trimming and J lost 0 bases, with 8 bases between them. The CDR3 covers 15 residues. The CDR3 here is CASSLFDSSYNEQFF. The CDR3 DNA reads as TGTGCCAGCAGCTTATTCGACAGCTCCTACAATGAGCAGTTCTTC.

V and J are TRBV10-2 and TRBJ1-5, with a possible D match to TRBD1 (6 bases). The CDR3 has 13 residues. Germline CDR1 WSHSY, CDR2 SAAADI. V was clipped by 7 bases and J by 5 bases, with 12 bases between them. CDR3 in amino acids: CASTGGAYQPQHF. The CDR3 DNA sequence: TGCGCCAGCACGGGGGGCGCTTATCAGCCCCAGCATTTT.

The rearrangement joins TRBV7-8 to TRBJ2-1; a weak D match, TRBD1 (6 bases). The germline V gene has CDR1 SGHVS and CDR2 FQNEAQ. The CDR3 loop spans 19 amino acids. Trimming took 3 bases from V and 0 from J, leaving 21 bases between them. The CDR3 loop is CASSLTGPANYSSYNEQFF. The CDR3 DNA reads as TGTGCCAGCAGCTTGACAGGTCCCGCAAATTACAGCTCCTACAATGAGCAGTTCTTC.

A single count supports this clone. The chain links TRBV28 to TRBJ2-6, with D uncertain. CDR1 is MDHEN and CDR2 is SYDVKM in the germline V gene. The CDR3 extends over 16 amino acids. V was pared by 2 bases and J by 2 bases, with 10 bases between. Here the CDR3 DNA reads TGTGCCAGCAGTTTAATCGATGCGGCTGGGGCCAACGTCCTGACTTTC. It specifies CASSLIDAAGANVLTF.

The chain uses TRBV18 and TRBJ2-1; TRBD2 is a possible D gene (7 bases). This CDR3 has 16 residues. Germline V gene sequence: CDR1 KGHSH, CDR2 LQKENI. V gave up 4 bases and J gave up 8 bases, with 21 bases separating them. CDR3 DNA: TGTGCCAGCTCACATTCCGTACGGGGGGCATTTCATGAGCAGTTCTTC. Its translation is CASSHSVRGAFHEQFF.

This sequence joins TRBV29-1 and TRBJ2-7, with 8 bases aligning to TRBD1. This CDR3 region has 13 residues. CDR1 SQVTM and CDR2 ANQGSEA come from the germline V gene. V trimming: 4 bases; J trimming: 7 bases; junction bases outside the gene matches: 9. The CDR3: CSVAGTGRWEQYF. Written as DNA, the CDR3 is TGCAGCGTTGCTGGGACAGGCCGTTGGGAGCAGTACTTC.

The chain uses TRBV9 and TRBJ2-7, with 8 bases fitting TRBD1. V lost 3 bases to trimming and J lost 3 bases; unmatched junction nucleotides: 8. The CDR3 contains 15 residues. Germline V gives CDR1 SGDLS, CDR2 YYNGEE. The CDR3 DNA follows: TGTGCCAGCAGCGCCCCAGGACAGGGTGACTACGAGCAGTACTTC. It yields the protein CASSAPGQGDYEQYF. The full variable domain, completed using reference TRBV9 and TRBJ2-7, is DSGVTQTPKHLITATGQRVTLRCSPRSGDLSVYWYQQSLDQGLQFLIQYYNGEERAKGNILERFSAQQFPDLHSELNLSSLELGDSALYFCASSAPGQGDYEQYFGPGTRLTVT.